The clone carrying this TCR beta chain was observed a handful of times. The record originates from a study of early T cells in non-severe SARS-CoV-2 infection. Unique molecular identifiers were added to individual cDNA molecules. TCRdb re-called the 5' RACE reads through MiXCR, storing one row per CDR3 protein. The sample carries approximately 50,000 distinct CDR3 sequences, roughly 11% recorded once. Germline V gene sequence: CDR1 SGDLS, CDR2 YYNGEE. Losses at the gene ends were 4 bases for V and 6 bases for J; bases not matched to a gene: 7. CDR3 length: 14 residues. Sequenced: whole blood. The chain is built from TRBV9 and TRBJ2-1, with 7 bases aligning to TRBD1. The receptor comes from an adult who was a healthcare worker with PCR-confirmed SARS-CoV-2 infection or an uninfected control (not recorded which). This chain's CDR3 is CASSSWDSLNEQFF. The CDR3 DNA reads TGTGCCAGCAGCTCGTGGGACAGCCTCAATGAGCAGTTCTTC.